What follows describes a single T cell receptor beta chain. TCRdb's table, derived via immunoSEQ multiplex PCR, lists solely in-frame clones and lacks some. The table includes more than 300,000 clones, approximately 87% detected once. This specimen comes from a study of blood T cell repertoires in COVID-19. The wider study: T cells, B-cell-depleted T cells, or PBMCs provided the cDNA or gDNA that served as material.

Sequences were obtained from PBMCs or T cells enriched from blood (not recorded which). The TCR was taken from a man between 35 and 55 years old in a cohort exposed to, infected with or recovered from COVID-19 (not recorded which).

The CDR3 loop reads CASSSSGREQFF. In DNA form, the CDR3 reads TGTGCCAGCAGTTCCTCGGGGCGCGAGCAGTTCTTC. The V call is TRBV6-6, the J call TRBJ2-1; D is tentatively TRBD1 or TRBD2 (5 bases each). V was cut by 4 bases and J by 10 bases, with 11 bases left in between. Germline CDR1 and CDR2: MNHNY and SVGAGI (reference sequence). This CDR3 is built from 12 residues.